The rows below give T cell receptor beta chains drawn from one sample of a study of blood T cell repertoires in COVID-19. The protocol was immunoSEQ multiplex PCR, while the TCRdb copy is restricted to in-frame clones and leaves out a portion. The sample comprises a few hundred thousand clones, 89% of which are singletons, and roughly 2.9% rests with the top ten. Sequencing was performed on PBMCs or T cells enriched from blood (not recorded which). The receptor source for this set is a woman in her forties or fifties who had been exposed to COVID-19. The CDR3 runs from the conserved cysteine through the conserved F or W. The order of the fields is V gene, J gene, CDR3 protein.

>TRBV6-6|TRBJ2-7
CASSRDSAYEQYF
>TRBV19|TRBJ1-3
CASSIRSNSGNTIYF
>TRBV19|TRBJ1-4
CASSRQGGSEKLFF
>TRBV11-2|TRBJ2-7
CASSRGQAGEQYF
>TRBV7-2|TRBJ2-7
CASSLFAGMDEQYF
>TRBV7-9|TRBJ2-5
CASSLAGSGETQYF
>TRBV28|TRBJ2-2
CASRIWNTGELFF
>TRBV5-1|TRBJ1-6
CASSLGLDYNSPLHF
>TRBV4-1|TRBJ1-5
CASSQGITGGTQHF
>TRBV18|TRBJ1-5
CASSTSGVFLDQPQHF
>TRBV11-2|TRBJ2-5
CASSRGITETQYF
>TRBV11-2|TRBJ1-4
CASSSIRGNEKLFF
>TRBV3-1/TRBV3-2|TRBJ1-2
CASSRGTDGYTF
>TRBV7-2|TRBJ1-6
CASSLGTGATGSPLHF
>TRBV3-1/TRBV3-2|TRBJ1-6
CASSQDVGRNSPLHF
>TRBV28|TRBJ1-2
CASSLPGYGYTF
>TRBV7-2|TRBJ1-2
CASSRSTGAGYGYTF
>TRBV12-3/TRBV12-4|TRBJ2-7
CASSLDAGYEQYF